The present entry profiles one T cell receptor (beta chain) with its context. The antigen remains undetermined. CDR3 length: 18 amino acids. Trimming removed 4 bases at V and 0 bases at J, with 16 bases between. These data are taken from a study of CD8+ T cells in alopecia areata. Study-wide results and caveats: Sequenced scalp T cells also include alphabeta T cells resident in normal skin.

cDNA reverse transcribed from extracted RNA served as the sequencing template. TCRdb's table, derived via immunoSEQ multiplex PCR, lists solely in-frame clones and lacks some. The top ten hold just over 50% of the sample, which has approximately 58,000 clones, about 40% seen once. Sample: NKG2D-low CD8+ T cells sorted from blood. This chain connects TRBV23-1 to TRBJ2-6; D uncertain. TRBV23-1 is sorted into the ORF group, with uncertain function. The origin of this receptor is a human donor with alopecia areata. This chain's CDR3 is CASSPPLPPSSGANVLTF. For the CDR3, the DNA is TGCGCCAGCAGTCCCCCATTACCCCCCAGCTCTGGGGCCAACGTCCTGACTTTC.